This T cell receptor beta chain was identified in a study of cytomegalovirus exposure and HLA in healthy donors. A note on this clone: The antigen is not known.

Germline V CDR1 and CDR2: SGHTS, YDEGEE. This CDR3 comprises 16 residues. Trimming took 0 bases from V and 5 from J, leaving 17 bases between them. General study results and limits: A later analysis by the authors found several of the most significant clusters apparently linked to common viral pathogens. When a later analysis compared HLA-associated TCR beta chains with equally common others, the HLA-associated chains turned out to be more clonally expanded and to have lower generation probabilities.

Vbeta (60) and Jbeta (13) primers were used in the PCR. Measured with immunoSEQ multiplex PCR; TCRdb has only the in-frame clones, and not every one. The data contain around 130,000 clones, roughly 79% of them singletons. Sequenced input: PBMCs. The clonotype comes from a woman aged 50 to 65 in good health and CMV-seronegative. The rearrangement uses TRBV5-8 and TRBJ1-1; no definite D call. The CDR3 sequence is CASSLAVGGLRTEAFF. The CDR3 DNA reads TGTGCCAGCAGCTTGGCCGTGGGAGGGTTGAGGACTGAAGCTTTCTTT.